This TCR beta chain appears in the sequencing data of a study of blood T cell repertoires in COVID-19. About the study: Both acute and convalescent COVID-19 samples were obtained from the United States, Italy and Spain. From T cells, B-cell-depleted T cells, or PBMCs came the material, which was cDNA or gDNA.

With regard to this clone: At one of its ends the junction is not consistent with the germline gene, which may arise from a read error.

Measured with immunoSEQ multiplex PCR; TCRdb has only the in-frame clones, and not every one. There are about 100,000 clones in the sample; 88% occur only once, and about 4.6% lies in the top ten. This CDR3 spans 14 amino acids. Germline-derived CDR1 and CDR2 are SEHNR and FQNEAQ (reference sequence). Sequences were obtained from peripheral blood. The rearrangement uses TRBV7-9 and TRBJ2-1; TRBD1 matches 7 bases. The source of this sequence is a human donor in a cohort sampled during active COVID-19. This CDR3 reads CASSAIKRTGVVIF. The CDR3 DNA reads as TGTGCCAGCAGCGCCATAAAAAGGACAGGCGTTGTTATCTTC.